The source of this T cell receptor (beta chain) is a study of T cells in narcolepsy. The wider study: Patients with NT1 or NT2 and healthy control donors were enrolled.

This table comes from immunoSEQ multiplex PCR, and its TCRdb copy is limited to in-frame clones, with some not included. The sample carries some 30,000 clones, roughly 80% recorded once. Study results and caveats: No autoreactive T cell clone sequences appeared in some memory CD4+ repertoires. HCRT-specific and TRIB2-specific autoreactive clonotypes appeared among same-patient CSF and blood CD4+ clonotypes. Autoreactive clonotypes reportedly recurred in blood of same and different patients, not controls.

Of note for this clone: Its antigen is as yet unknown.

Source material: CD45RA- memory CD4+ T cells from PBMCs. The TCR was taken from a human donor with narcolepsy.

The CDR3: CASRRQGAEYGYTF. The CDR3 DNA is TGTGCCAGCAGGAGACAGGGGGCAGAATATGGCTACACCTTC. The rearrangement joins TRBV11-2 to TRBJ1-2; 10 bases agree with TRBD1. With 6 bases clipped from V and 5 bases from J, the junction kept 6 bases outside the gene matches. The CDR3 consists of 14 residues. The germline V gene encodes CDR1 SGHAT and CDR2 FQNNGV.